Each of the 6 T cell receptor beta chains below was sequenced from the same sample in a study of blood T cell repertoires in COVID-19. TCRdb's copy holds only in-frame clones and misses some; the assay was immunoSEQ multiplex PCR. The sample gives about 120,000 clones, around 87% of which show up once; approximately 30% is in the top ten. The sample consisted of peripheral blood. The receptor set was obtained from a man between 65 and 85 years old with active or convalescent COVID-19.

In its sample, this clone was seen once. The J gene is TRBJ1-5, the V gene TRBV9; D may be TRBD1 (6 bases). This CDR3 contains 15 residues. Trimming removed 0 bases at V and 7 bases at J, with 14 bases between. The germline CDR1 and CDR2 sequences are SGDLS and YYNGEE. The CDR3 sequence is CASSVEPGAGQPQHF. The CDR3, as DNA: TGTGCCAGCAGCGTAGAGCCAGGGGCCGGACAGCCCCAGCATTTT.

This clone has a single count. The chain has TRBV14 and TRBJ2-5; 9 bases align to TRBD1. Germline CDR1 reads SGHDN; CDR2 reads FVKESK. J was trimmed by 3 bases and V by 0 bases; bases with no gene match: 5. The CDR3 covers 16 residues. In DNA, the CDR3 is TGTGCCAGCAGCCAAGATCTCGGGACAGGGAAAGAGACCCAGTACTTC. This gives the protein CASSQDLGTGKETQYF.

This chain connects TRBV11-2 to TRBJ1-4, with 8 bases identical to TRBD1. This CDR3 comprises 17 residues. Germline V gene sequence: CDR1 SGHAT, CDR2 FQNNGV. Trimming at V came to 4 bases and at J to 1 base, leaving 8 bases not matched to a gene. The CDR3 spells CASSSQGAKGTNEKLFF. The DNA of the CDR3 is TGTGCCAGCAGCTCCCAGGGGGCCAAAGGAACTAATGAAAAACTGTTTTTT.

The V gene is TRBV5-1, the J gene TRBJ2-1, with 9 bases that match TRBD2. CDR3 length equals 14 residues. CDR1 and CDR2 (germline): SGHRS, YFSETQ. The V gene end was trimmed by 3 bases and the J gene end by 10 bases; junction bases not matched to a gene: 8. This CDR3 is CASSSDSGSREQFF. CDR3 nucleotide sequence: TGCGCCAGCAGCTCGGATAGCGGGAGCCGAGAGCAGTTCTTC. The full variable domain, in which reference TRBV5-1 and TRBJ2-1 provide the parts outside the CDR3, is KAGVTQTPRYLIKTRGQQVTLSCSPISGHRSVSWYQQTPGQGLQFLFEYFSETQRNKGNFPGRFSGRQFSNSRSEMNVSTLELGDSALYLCASSSDSGSREQFFGPGTRLTVL.

Concerning this clone: The CDR3 does not close with the conserved phenylalanine or tryptophan, likely indicating a read error. Because the CDR3's place on the DNA is in doubt, the DNA is left out and the CDR3 is given as listed by TCRdb. J is TRBJ1-1 and V is TRBV5-3. TRBV5-3 is an ORF, and what it does is uncertain. Inclusive of both ends, the CDR3 amounts to 9 amino acids. The CDR3 reads CARSKPGGL.

The J gene is TRBJ2-7, the V gene TRBV27; D is possibly TRBD1 (5 bases). CDR3 size: 15 residues. Germline CDR1 and CDR2: MNHEY and SMNVEV (reference sequence). The V end lost 7 bases, the J end lost 4 bases, and 20 bases lay between the germline ends. CDR3 sequence reads: CASIPLGQGLYEQYF. The CDR3 coding sequence is TGTGCCAGCATACCCTTAGGGCAGGGTCTTTACGAGCAGTACTTC.